This passage covers 14 T cell receptor beta chains from one sample sequenced in a study of cytomegalovirus exposure and HLA in healthy donors. Clones were read by immunoSEQ multiplex PCR, and TCRdb kept only the in-frame ones, dropping some. The sample lists around 240,000 clones; about 90% were seen once. The material sequenced was PBMCs. The receptors were gathered from a woman between 18 and 29 years old in good health and CMV-seronegative.

This chain connects TRBV11-2 to TRBJ2-5; a weak D match, TRBD1 (6 bases). Germline lookup yields CDR1 SGHAT and CDR2 FQNNGV. The CDR3 is 14 amino acids. V lost 5 bases and J 5 bases, leaving 15 bases between the germline ends. The CDR3 nucleotides read TGTGCCAGCAGCGCCATACAGGGAAGGGAGACCCAGTACTTC. Amino acid sequence: CASSAIQGRETQYF.

This chain uses TRBV27 with TRBJ2-1; the D gene is possibly TRBD1 (6 bases). This CDR3 spans 15 amino acids. The V and J ends lost 6 bases and 8 bases respectively, with 20 bases between them. Germline V gene sequence: CDR1 MNHEY, CDR2 SMNVEV (reference sequence). The CDR3 DNA sequence: TGTGCCAGCAGGATCCCGGGGCAGGGGCTCTATGAGCAGTTCTTC. This codes for CASRIPGQGLYEQFF.

This clone was observed a single time. This rearrangement joins TRBV9 to TRBJ2-3, with 7 nucleotides matching TRBD1. In germline, CDR1 is SGDLS, CDR2 YYNGEE. J gave up 0 bases and V 3 bases, and 7 bases lay outside the gene matches. The CDR3 spans 16 residues. The CDR3 region is CASSATIRGSTDTQYF. The CDR3 coding sequence is TGTGCCAGCAGCGCTACAATCAGGGGGAGCACAGATACGCAGTATTTT.

V usage is TRBV5-8 and J usage is TRBJ1-1; D not resolved. Germline CDR1 SGHTS, CDR2 YDEGEE. With 4 bases removed from V and 1 base from J, the gap between germline ends came to 8 bases. This CDR3 contains 13 residues. The CDR3 loop is CASSKNRNTEAFF. The CDR3 DNA reads as TGTGCCAGCAGCAAGAACAGGAACACTGAAGCTTTCTTT.

The rearrangement joins TRBV6-5 to TRBJ2-7, with D possibly matching TRBD2 (5 bases). Per the germline V gene, CDR1 is MNHEY and CDR2 is SVGAGI. The V gene lost 2 bases and the J gene lost 3 bases, with 5 bases spanning the gap. This CDR3 is 12 amino acids long. For the CDR3, the DNA is TGTGCCAGCAGTTACCGGGACTACGAGCAGTACGTC. This codes for CASSYRDYEQYV.

The chain uses TRBV7-9 and TRBJ2-7; 8 bases align to TRBD1. The V segment lost 4 bases and the J segment 4 bases; nucleotides outside the gene matches: 6. CDR3 length: 14 amino acids. Germline CDR1 and CDR2: SEHNR and FQNEAQ (reference sequence). For the CDR3, the DNA is TGTGCCAGCAGCTCAAGGACAGGGACATACGAGCAGTACTTC. Translation: CASSSRTGTYEQYF. Looking up the rest from reference TRBV7-9 and TRBJ2-7 gives the full variable domain: DTGVSQNPRHKITKRGQNVTFRCDPISEHNRLYWYRQTLGQGPEFLTYFQNEAQLEKSRLLSDRFSAERPKGSFSTLEIQRTEQGDSAMYLCASSSRTGTYEQYFGPGTRLTVT.

The chain carries TRBV28 and TRBJ2-3, with D unclear. V was shortened by 6 bases and J by 2 bases, with 9 bases between the two germline ends. The CDR3 runs to 13 residues. The germline gives CDR1 MDHEN, CDR2 SYDVKM. The chain's CDR3 is CASSLDTTDTQYF. CDR3 in DNA: TGTGCCAGCAGCCTCGACACCACAGATACGCAGTATTTT.

The rearrangement joins TRBV10-2 to TRBJ2-7; 11 bases are a match to TRBD2. The CDR3 covers 17 residues. Germline CDR1 reads WSHSY; CDR2 reads SAAADI. V dropped 0 bases and J dropped 2; count of bases not matched to a gene: 6. Written as DNA, the CDR3 is TGCGCCAGCAGTGAGTCAAGACTAGCGGGGACCGCCTACGAGCAGTACGTC. Amino acids: CASSESRLAGTAYEQYV.

The chain couples TRBV5-1 to TRBJ1-1, with D unresolved. In germline, CDR1 is SGHRS, CDR2 YFSETQ. V lost 7 bases, J lost 3 bases, and 19 bases lay in between. The CDR3 runs to 15 residues. This CDR3 reads CASLEGAGDDTEAFF. The CDR3 region has the DNA TGCGCCAGCCTCGAGGGCGCCGGGGATGACACTGAAGCTTTCTTT.

The chain has TRBV19 and TRBJ1-5; possibly TRBD1 for D (6 bases). The CDR3 has 15 amino acids. Trimming took off 7 bases at V and 9 bases at J, with 22 bases between the two ends. Germline values: CDR1 LNHDA, CDR2 SQIVND (reference sequence). CDR3 coding DNA: TGTGCCAGTACCATAGACAGGACCCTTGGGAGGCCCCAGCATTTT. It specifies CASTIDRTLGRPQHF.

This chain joins TRBV15 and TRBJ1-2; tentative D call: TRBD1 (6 bases). Looked up from germline, CDR1 is LNHNV and CDR2 is YYDKDF (reference sequence). Trimming left V 0 bases short and J 7 bases short, with 12 bases between. The CDR3 consists of 14 residues. The CDR3 DNA follows: TGTGCCACCAGCAGAGATCTGGGGGCGCTTGGCTACACCTTC. The encoded protein is CATSRDLGALGYTF.

The chain recombines TRBV11-2 with TRBJ1-1; TRBD1 is a possible D gene (6 bases). V lost 5 bases and J lost 1, with 14 bases in between. The CDR3 covers 15 residues. The germline gives CDR1 SGHAT, CDR2 FQNNGV. The CDR3 here is CASSPAPTGNTEAFF. The CDR3 DNA is TGTGCCAGCAGCCCAGCACCGACAGGGAACACTGAAGCTTTCTTT.

This clone was counted only a few times. This chain links TRBV28 with TRBJ2-7, with 7 bases aligning to TRBD1. This CDR3 is 13 amino acids long. Germline CDR1 MDHEN, CDR2 SYDVKM. The junction had 10 bases not matched to a gene; V was cut back by 7 bases and J by 7 bases. DNA for the CDR3: TGTGCCAGCAACACGGACAGGTGGCGGGAGCAGTACTTC. Protein: CASNTDRWREQYF.

J is TRBJ2-7 and V is TRBV18; TRBD2 matches 12 bases. V lost 0 bases, J lost 2 bases, and 5 bases stayed unmatched. CDR3 size: 17 residues. Germline V gene lookup returns CDR1 KGHSH and CDR2 LQKENI. CDR3 sequence (DNA): TGTGCCAGCTCACCACCGTCTAGCGGGGGGGAACCCTACGAGCAGTACTTC. This encodes CASSPPSSGGEPYEQYF.